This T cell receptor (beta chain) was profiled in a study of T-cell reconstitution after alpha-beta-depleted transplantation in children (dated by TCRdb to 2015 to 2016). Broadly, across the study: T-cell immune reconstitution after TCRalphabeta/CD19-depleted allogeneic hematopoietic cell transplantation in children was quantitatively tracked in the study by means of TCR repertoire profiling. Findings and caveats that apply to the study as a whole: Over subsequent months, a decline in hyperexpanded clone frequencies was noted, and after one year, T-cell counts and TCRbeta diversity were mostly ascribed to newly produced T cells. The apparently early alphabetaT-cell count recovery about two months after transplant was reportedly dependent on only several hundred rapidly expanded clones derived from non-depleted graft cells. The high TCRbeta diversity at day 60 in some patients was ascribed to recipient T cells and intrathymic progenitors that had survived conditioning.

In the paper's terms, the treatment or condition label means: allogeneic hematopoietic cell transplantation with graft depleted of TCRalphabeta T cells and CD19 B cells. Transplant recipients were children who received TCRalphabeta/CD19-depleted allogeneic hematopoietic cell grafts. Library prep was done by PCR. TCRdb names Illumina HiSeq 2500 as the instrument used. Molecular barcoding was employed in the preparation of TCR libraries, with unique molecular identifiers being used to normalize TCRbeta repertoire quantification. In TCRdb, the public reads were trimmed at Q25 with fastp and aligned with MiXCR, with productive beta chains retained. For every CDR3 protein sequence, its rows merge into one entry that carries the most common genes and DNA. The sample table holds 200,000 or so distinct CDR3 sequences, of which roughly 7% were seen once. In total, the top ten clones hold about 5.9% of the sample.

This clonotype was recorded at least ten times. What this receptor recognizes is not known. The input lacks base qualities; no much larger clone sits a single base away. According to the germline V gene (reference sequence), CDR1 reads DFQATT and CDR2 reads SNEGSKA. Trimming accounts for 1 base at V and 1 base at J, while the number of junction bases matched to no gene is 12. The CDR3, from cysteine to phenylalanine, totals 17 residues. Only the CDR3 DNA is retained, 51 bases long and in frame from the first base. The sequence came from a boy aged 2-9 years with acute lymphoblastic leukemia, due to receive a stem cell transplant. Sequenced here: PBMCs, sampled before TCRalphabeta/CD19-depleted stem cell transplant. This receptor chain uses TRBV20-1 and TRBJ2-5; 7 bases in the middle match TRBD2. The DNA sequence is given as TGCAGTGCTAGAGGCGACAGATGGGAGGGATTCCAAGAGACCCAGTACTTC. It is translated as CSARGDRWEGFQETQYF.